Following are 14 T cell receptor beta chains from one sample sequenced in a study of blood T cell dynamics during melanoma immunotherapy. Time point specified: pre-treatment baseline. Clones were sequenced by immunoSEQ multiplex PCR, and TCRdb holds only the in-frame ones, with some missing. The sample lists tens of thousands of clones, roughly 86% occurring once. Sequencing was performed on blood, taken from a patient treated with checkpoint blockade. All receptors derive from a human donor with melanoma.

This clone was recorded once. The V gene is TRBV5-1, the J gene TRBJ2-7; 11 nucleotides line up with TRBD2. Germline-derived CDR1 and CDR2 are SGHRS and YFSETQ. V lost 4 bases to trimming and J lost 7 bases; unmatched junction nucleotides: 10. This CDR3 contains 15 residues. The chain's CDR3 is CASSRGTSGFLEQYF. DNA of the CDR3: TGCGCCAGCAGCCGGGGGACTAGCGGTTTTTTGGAGCAGTACTTC.

The chain uses TRBV5-1 and TRBJ1-1, with 9 bases lining up with TRBD1. CDR1 and CDR2 from the germline V gene are SGHRS and YFSETQ. The CDR3 covers 14 residues. The ends lost 3 bases at V and 6 bases at J; junction bases unmatched: 6. DNA for the CDR3: TGCGCCAGCAGCTACCGGGACAGGGATCCTGAAGCTTTCTTT. It is translated as CASSYRDRDPEAFF.

The genes are TRBV30 and TRBJ2-7; TRBD2 might be the D (7 bases). This CDR3 has 14 residues. Germline CDR1 reads GTSNPN; CDR2 reads SVGIG (reference sequence). Deletions cut 2 bases from V and 8 bases from J, with 19 bases between. CDR3 loop: CAWSTQGRGSQQYF. DNA for the CDR3: TGTGCCTGGAGTACCCAGGGGAGGGGATCTCAGCAGTACTTC.

The V gene is TRBV5-8, the J gene TRBJ2-3; 10 bases agree with TRBD2. The CDR3 runs 17 residues. Germline values: CDR1 SGHTS, CDR2 YDEGEE. Trimming at V came to 0 bases and at J to 0 bases, leaving 4 bases not matched to a gene. DNA of the CDR3: TGTGCCAGCAGCTTGGCTAGCGGGAGCCTCAGCACAGATACGCAGTATTTT. Translating gives CASSLASGSLSTDTQYF.

The V call is TRBV27, the J call TRBJ2-2, with 9 bases lining up with TRBD2. This CDR3 comprises 16 residues. The germline V gene encodes CDR1 MNHEY and CDR2 SMNVEV (reference sequence). V was clipped by 8 bases and J by 1 base; unmatched bases: 8. The CDR3 here is CASRRRAGGNTGELFF. CDR3 sequence (DNA): TGTGCCAGCCGCCGACGAGCGGGGGGGAACACCGGGGAGCTGTTTTTT.

The chain is built from TRBV15 and TRBJ2-7, with D possibly TRBD1 on 6 matching bases. The CDR3 length is 17 residues. Trimming removed 1 base from V and 0 bases from J, with 16 bases in between. Germline CDR1 is LNHNV and CDR2 is YYDKDF (reference sequence). The DNA for the CDR3 is TGTGCCACCAGCAGAGGGTGGGGGACATTTAACTCCTACGAGCAGTACTTC. Protein product: CATSRGWGTFNSYEQYF.

This chain uses TRBV6-1 with TRBJ1-2; D gene ambiguous. The ends were cut back, 8 bases at V and 4 bases at J, with 8 bases in the middle. The CDR3 has 11 residues. Per germline, CDR1 MNHNS and CDR2 SASEGT. This CDR3 is CASARGYGYTF. CDR3 coding DNA: TGTGCCAGCGCTCGGGGCTATGGCTACACCTTC.

The genes are TRBV5-4 and TRBJ2-7; 10 bases fit TRBD1. In germline, CDR1 is SGHNT, CDR2 YYREEE (reference sequence). With V trimmed by 4 bases and J by 7 bases, 11 bases remained unmatched. The CDR3 totals 15 residues. CDR3 DNA: TGTGCCAGCAGCGATAAGGGACAGGGGCGGAATGAGCAGTACTTC. It yields the protein CASSDKGQGRNEQYF.

The chain has TRBV2 and TRBJ1-6; D not certain. Germline V lookup: CDR1 SNHLY, CDR2 FYNNEI. The CDR3 extends over 13 amino acids. The ends were cut back, 4 bases at V and 7 bases at J, with 8 bases in the middle. DNA of the CDR3: TGTGCCAGCAGTGCAGTGGCAAATTCACCCCTCCACTTT. It specifies CASSAVANSPLHF.

V is TRBV15 and J is TRBJ1-4; weak D call: TRBD1 (5 bases). Germline V gene data show CDR1 as LNHNV and CDR2 as YYDKDF (reference sequence). V was pared by 1 base and J by 5 bases, with 14 bases between. This CDR3 region has 16 residues. CDR3 loop: CATSRGGPSENEKLFF. The CDR3 region has the DNA TGTGCCACCAGCAGAGGGGGCCCTTCGGAAAATGAAAAACTGTTTTTT.

The chain has TRBV15 and TRBJ2-3; D may match TRBD1 or TRBD2 (5 bases each). The germline V gene encodes CDR1 LNHNV and CDR2 YYDKDF (reference sequence). The CDR3 is made up of 14 amino acids. Trimming pared 5 bases from V and 4 bases from J, leaving 13 bases between. The DNA of the CDR3 is TGTGCCACCAGCGCTCCCGGGACGGCAGATACGCAGTATTTT. Translated, it gives CATSAPGTADTQYF.

The rearrangement links TRBV6-1 to TRBJ1-2; 9 bases align to TRBD1. The germline gives CDR1 MNHNS, CDR2 SASEGT. The J segment lost 2 bases and the V segment lost 6 bases, leaving 4 bases of the junction unmatched. This CDR3 comprises 14 residues. The CDR3 sequence is CASRAGQGNYGYTF. CDR3 sequence (DNA): TGTGCCAGCAGAGCTGGACAGGGGAACTATGGCTACACCTTC.

The CDR3 DNA sequence: TGCGCCAGCAGCCAAGTTGGGCCGAGTCCCAAAAACATTCAGTACTTC. Translation: CASSQVGPSPKNIQYF. The chain is built from TRBV4-1 and TRBJ2-4; D is unresolved. The germline V gene encodes CDR1 MGHRA and CDR2 YSYEKL. This CDR3 is 16 amino acids long. Trimming shortened V by 1 base and J by 2 bases, and 12 bases separated the two germline ends.

This chain links TRBV19 with TRBJ1-2; no clear D gene. The CDR3 length is 13 residues. Germline loops: CDR1 LNHDA, CDR2 SQIVND (reference sequence). The germline V and J ends were trimmed by 6 bases and 4 bases, with 12 bases remaining between them. The CDR3 protein is CASSPPHGYGYTF. The CDR3 nucleotides are TGTGCCAGTAGCCCCCCGCATGGCTATGGCTACACCTTC.